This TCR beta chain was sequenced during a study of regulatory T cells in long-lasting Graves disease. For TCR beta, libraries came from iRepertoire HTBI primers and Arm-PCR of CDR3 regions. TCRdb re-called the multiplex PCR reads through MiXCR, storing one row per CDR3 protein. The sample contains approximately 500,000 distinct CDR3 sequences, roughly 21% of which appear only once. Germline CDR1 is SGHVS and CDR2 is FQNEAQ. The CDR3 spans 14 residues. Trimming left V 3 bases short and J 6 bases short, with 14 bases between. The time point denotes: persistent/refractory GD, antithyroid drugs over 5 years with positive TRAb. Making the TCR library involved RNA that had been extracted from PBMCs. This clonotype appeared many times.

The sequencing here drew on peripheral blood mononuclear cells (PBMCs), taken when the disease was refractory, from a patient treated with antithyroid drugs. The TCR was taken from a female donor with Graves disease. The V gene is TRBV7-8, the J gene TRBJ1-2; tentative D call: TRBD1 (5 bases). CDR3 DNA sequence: TGTGCCAGCAGCTTTGGGACGGACCCCAATGGCTACACCTTC. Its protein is CASSFGTDPNGYTF. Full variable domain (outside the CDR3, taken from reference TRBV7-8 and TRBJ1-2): GAGVSQSPRYKVAKRGQDVALRCDPISGHVSLFWYQQALGQGPEFLTYFQNEAQLDKSGLPSDRFFAERPEGSVSTLKIQRTQQEDSAVYLCASSFGTDPNGYTFGSGTRLTVV.